The 15 T cell receptor delta chains listed next were all sequenced from one sample in a study of delta chain sequences of gamma delta T cells. TCRdb fed the 5' RACE reads into CATT to redo clone calling. The profile shows under 2,500 delta-chain clones, 28% of them singletons. The material sequenced was either unsorted cells or a sorted T cell fraction (not recorded which). These receptors were collected from a human donor in good health.

By its share, this clone is medium-sized. The chain joins TRDV2 to TRDJ1; D ambiguous. Germline loops: CDR1 GEAIGNYY, CDR2 EKD. CDR3 length equals 17 residues. Trimming shortened V by 0 bases and J by 2 bases, and 18 bases separated the two germline ends. CDR3 bases: TGTGCCTGTGACACCATGAGAGGGCTGTACTTAACCGATAAACTCATCTTT. Its translation is CACDTMRGLYLTDKLIF.

This clone rates as medium-sized (0.01 to 0.1%). The chain has TRDV2 and TRDJ1; D is unclear. Germline CDR1 reads GEAIGNYY; CDR2 reads EKD. The CDR3 is 17 residues long. The V end was cut by 3 bases, the J end by 0 bases, with 19 bases between. CDR3 sequence: CACDPIPPLTDTDKLIF. The CDR3 DNA follows: TGTGCCTGTGACCCCATACCGCCTTTGACCGACACCGATAAACTCATCTTT.

The table lists this clone with a few counts. The chain has TRDV2 and TRDJ1, with 11 bases that match TRDD3. The CDR3 runs to 16 residues. The germline V gene encodes CDR1 GEAIGNYY and CDR2 EKD. Losses at the gene ends were 3 bases for V and 5 bases for J; bases not matched to a gene: 10. The CDR3 region is CACDPLLGDNRDKLIF. DNA of the CDR3: TGTGCCTGTGACCCCTTACTGGGGGATAATCGGGATAAACTCATCTTT.

This clone was recorded a few times. The J gene is TRDJ1, the V gene TRDV2, with TRDD3 matching 8 bases. Germline values: CDR1 GEAIGNYY, CDR2 EKD. The trim removed 1 base at V and 5 bases at J, leaving 8 bases unmatched. The CDR3 is 15 amino acids. This chain's CDR3 is CACDTLGEGWDKLIF. CDR3 DNA sequence: TGTGCCTGTGACACGCTGGGGGAAGGATGGGATAAACTCATCTTT.

In its sample, this clone ranks as medium-sized (0.01 to 0.1%). The gene calls are TRDV2 and TRDJ1, with 10 bases aligning to TRDD3. V lost 4 bases and J lost 0; bases outside the gene matches: 7. The CDR3 covers 16 residues. Germline V lookup: CDR1 GEAIGNYY, CDR2 EKD. The CDR3 nucleotides are TGTGCCTGTGATTTACTGGGGGATCCGTACACCGATAAACTCATCTTT. Protein sequence: CACDLLGDPYTDKLIF.

As to this clone: This sequence may be a read error, since a much larger clone differs from it by one base. This specimen includes other DNA sequences encoding the same CDR3. V usage is TRDV2 and J usage is TRDJ1; TRDD3 aligns across 9 bases. CDR3 length: 17 amino acids. With V trimmed by 3 bases and J by 1 base, 11 bases remained unmatched. Germline V gives CDR1 GEAIGNYY, CDR2 EKD. CDR3 nucleotides: TGTGCCTGTGACGGACTACTGGGGGAGTCCCCCACCGATAAACTCATCTTT. Amino acid sequence: CACDGLLGESPTDKLIF.

The V gene went uncalled, while the J gene is TRDJ2; the table's TRDD3 call for D was not verified on the DNA. This CDR3 is built from 25 residues. The CDR3 spells CSVVSWGKVFRNDACGSALTAQLFF. The CDR3 DNA is TGTTCAGTAGTTTCTTGGGGGAAGGTTTTTCGTAATGATGCCTGTGGTAGTGCTTTGACAGCACAACTCTTCTTT.

Sample share makes this clone medium-sized. This rearrangement joins TRDV2 to TRDJ1; the match to TRDD3 covers 12 bases. Germline V CDR1 and CDR2: GEAIGNYY, EKD. The CDR3 runs 21 residues. J gave up 1 base and V 0 bases, and 17 bases lay outside the gene matches. CDR3 in DNA: TGTGCCTGTGACACCCTCGGTCCTACGCCACTGGGGGATACCGGCACCGATAAACTCATCTTT. The encoded protein is CACDTLGPTPLGDTGTDKLIF.

By share, this clone ranks as medium-sized. The genes are TRDV2 and TRDJ1; 8 positions agree with TRDD3. Germline V lookup: CDR1 GEAIGNYY, CDR2 EKD. This CDR3 has 17 residues. The V gene end was trimmed by 3 bases and the J gene end by 4 bases; junction bases not matched to a gene: 15. As DNA, the CDR3 is TGTGCCTGTGACCCCGTACTGGGGGCTAAGGGGAGCGATAAACTCATCTTT. This encodes CACDPVLGAKGSDKLIF.

This CDR3 reads CACDTMAVGIRADKLIF. CDR3 in DNA: TGTGCCTGTGACACCATGGCCGTGGGGATACGAGCCGATAAACTCATCTTT. The rearrangement uses TRDV2 and TRDJ1, with 9 bases fitting TRDD3. CDR1 is GEAIGNYY, CDR2 EKD, per germline. V lost 0 bases and J lost 3; bases outside the gene matches: 10. The CDR3 consists of 17 residues.

The V and J genes are TRDV2 and TRDJ1; 12 nucleotides agree with TRDD3. Germline lookup yields CDR1 GEAIGNYY and CDR2 EKD. CDR3 length: 17 amino acids. With V trimmed by 0 bases and J by 2 bases, 6 bases remained unmatched. The CDR3, as DNA: TGTGCCTGTGACACCATACTGGGGGATACTAGAACCGATAAACTCATCTTT. As protein: CACDTILGDTRTDKLIF.

With regard to this clone: One base away lies a much larger clone, so this may be a sequencing read error. The same CDR3 also results from other DNA sequences found in this sample. Here the CDR3 DNA reads TGTGCCTGTGACACCATCTTACGGGGATCGTACACCGATAAACTCATCTTT. Amino acids: CACDTILRGSYTDKLIF. The genes are TRDV2 and TRDJ1, with a tentative D call TRDD3 (6 bases). The ends were cut back, 0 bases at V and 0 bases at J, with 16 bases in the middle. The CDR3 totals 17 residues. Germline CDR1 is GEAIGNYY and CDR2 is EKD.

Worth noting for this clone: One base away lies a much larger clone, so this may be a sequencing read error. This rearrangement joins TRDV2 to TRDJ1; TRDD3 is a possible D gene (5 bases). CDR1 is GEAIGNYY, CDR2 EKD, per germline. Trimming cost V 3 bases and J 1 base, with 14 bases left between them. This CDR3 comprises 15 residues. The CDR3 is CACDFVGGGTDKLIF. Written as DNA, the CDR3 is TGTGCCTGTGACTTTGTAGGGGGGGGCACCGATAAACTCATCTTT.

For this clone: A much more abundant neighbour one base away suggests this may be a read error. Other DNA sequences within the sample encode an identical CDR3. The genes are TRDV2 and TRDJ1, with D perhaps matching TRDD3 (6 bases). Germline CDR1 GEAIGNYY, CDR2 EKD. The CDR3 sequence is 14 residues long. The CDR3 DNA reads as TGTGCGTGTGACACCGTGGGGGCCTTCGATAAACTCATCTTT. It translates to CACDTVGAFDKLIF.

The J gene is TRDJ3; the V gene was not called; the D segment call TRDD3 is taken from the table without a DNA check. The CDR3 runs to 14 residues. The CDR3 DNA reads TGTTCTGCAATCTTGGGGGGGGACACCCGACAGATGTTTTTC. Residues: CSAILGGDTRQMFF.